This T cell receptor beta chain was sequenced for a study of control samples from healthy donors and cancer patients. Generated by immunoSEQ multiplex PCR, the TCRdb table keeps only in-frame clones and is missing some. The sample includes about 120,000 clones, just under 90% of them seen just once. The V end was cut by 2 bases, the J end by 0 bases, with 11 bases between. From germline, CDR1 is MNHNS and CDR2 SASEGT. The CDR3 is made up of 16 amino acids. The TCR sequence derives from a man aged 30-40 years in good health. The chain combines TRBV6-1 with TRBJ1-3; no firm D call. Sequenced: blood. This CDR3 is CASSELTTGSGNTIYF. The CDR3 coding sequence is TGTGCCAGCAGTGAACTTACCACGGGCTCTGGAAACACCATATATTTT.